The 19 T cell receptor beta chains in this list originate from one sample, sequenced in a study of beta chain features in type 1 diabetes. What was sequenced were expressed TCRB transcripts, since all of the isolated RNA had been reverse transcribed. TCRdb's copy holds only in-frame clones and misses some; the assay was immunoSEQ multiplex PCR. The sample includes under 550,000 clones, 10% to 12% of them seen just once. The sequenced material came from naive CD4+ T cells from blood. The receptors originated from a woman aged 18-35 years in good health.

The V gene is TRBV5-4, the J gene TRBJ2-3, with 7 positions matching TRBD2. This CDR3 has 14 residues. Looked up from germline, CDR1 is SGHNT and CDR2 is YYREEE (reference sequence). V was pared by 8 bases and J by 3 bases, with 9 bases of the junction left unmatched. The CDR3 loop reads CASSREVATDTQYF. CDR3 coding DNA: TGTGCCAGTTCTCGGGAGGTCGCGACAGATACGCAGTATTTT.

This clone was observed a handful of times. The genes are TRBV18 and TRBJ1-5, with D possibly being TRBD1 (5 bases). The germline V gene encodes CDR1 KGHSH and CDR2 LQKENI. This CDR3 comprises 14 residues. V was trimmed by 1 base and J by 7 bases, leaving 11 bases between them. The DNA of the CDR3 is TGTGCCAGCTCACCACAAGGGGCAGGACAGCCCCAGCATTTT. Encoded protein: CASSPQGAGQPQHF.

This clone appeared a few times. J is TRBJ1-1 and V is TRBV10-3; possibly TRBD1 for D (5 bases). Germline V gene sequence: CDR1 ENHRY, CDR2 SYGVKD. The germline V and J ends were trimmed by 6 bases and 3 bases, with 17 bases remaining between them. CDR3 length: 15 amino acids. The DNA of the CDR3 is TGTGCCATCAGGGGACCGCCCTTCAGGGACACTGAAGCTTTCTTT. It codes for CAIRGPPFRDTEAFF.

This clone has just a few counts. This chain connects TRBV6-5 to TRBJ1-2, with 9 bases matching TRBD1. Germline V lookup: CDR1 MNHEY, CDR2 SVGAGI. With V trimmed by 4 bases and J by 4 bases, 4 bases remained unmatched. The CDR3 is made up of 14 amino acids. The DNA of the CDR3 is TGTGCCAGCAGTTCGGACAGGGGTAGCTATGGCTACACCTTC. It yields the protein CASSSDRGSYGYTF.

The rearrangement joins TRBV6-5 to TRBJ2-1; D could derive from TRBD1 or TRBD2 (5 bases each). V lost 0 bases and J 10 bases, leaving 13 bases between the germline ends. Per germline, CDR1 MNHEY and CDR2 SVGAGI. The CDR3 totals 14 residues. This chain's CDR3 is CASSYSSGRSEQFF. The CDR3 DNA reads TGTGCCAGCAGTTACTCATCAGGGAGATCCGAGCAGTTCTTC.

The chain combines TRBV19 with TRBJ2-7, with TRBD1 matching 8 bases. After removal of 3 bases from V and 3 bases from J, the junction contained 4 bases not matched to a gene. This CDR3 comprises 14 residues. The germline CDR1 and CDR2 sequences are LNHDA and SQIVND (reference sequence). CDR3 region: CASSIGTGYYEQYF. The DNA of the CDR3 is TGTGCCAGTAGTATTGGGACAGGCTACTACGAGCAGTACTTC.

V gene TRBV7-9 combines with J gene TRBJ2-3; the D gene is possibly TRBD2 (6 bases). Trimming pared 4 bases from V and 0 bases from J, leaving 14 bases between. CDR3 length equals 16 residues. The germline V gene has CDR1 SEHNR and CDR2 FQNEAQ (reference sequence). The CDR3 protein is CASSSRSGGSTDTQYF. CDR3 sequence (DNA): TGTGCCAGCAGCTCTAGGAGCGGAGGGAGCACAGATACGCAGTATTTT.

The CDR3 sequence is CATSRGGQGAKNIQYF. The CDR3 region has the DNA TGTGCCACCAGCAGAGGTGGGCAGGGGGCCAAAAACATTCAGTACTTC. V gene TRBV15 combines with J gene TRBJ2-4, with D possibly matching TRBD1 (6 bases). Between the trimmed V and J ends, which lost 1 base and 1 base, there was a span of 11 bases. The length of the CDR3 is 16 residues. Germline V gives CDR1 LNHNV, CDR2 YYDKDF (reference sequence).

This chain connects TRBV7-9 to TRBJ2-3; TRBD2 aligns across 9 bases. The ends lost 3 bases at V and 3 bases at J; junction bases unmatched: 7. Germline V lookup: CDR1 SEHNR, CDR2 FQNEAQ (reference sequence). The CDR3 runs 16 residues. The CDR3 here is CASSLGFSGRTDTQYF. As DNA, the CDR3 is TGTGCCAGCAGCTTGGGCTTTAGCGGGAGAACAGATACGCAGTATTTT.

This clone was observed a handful of times. As DNA, the CDR3 is TGTGCCAGCAGCGTCGCATTAGCGGGACGCTACAATGAGCAGTTCTTC. It is translated as CASSVALAGRYNEQFF. V and J are TRBV9 and TRBJ2-1; 8 positions agree with TRBD2. Per the germline V gene, CDR1 is SGDLS and CDR2 is YYNGEE. With 2 bases clipped from V and 3 bases from J, the junction kept 7 bases outside the gene matches. This CDR3 contains 16 residues.

This clone showed up just a few times. The chain couples TRBV7-9 to TRBJ1-1; 7 bases map to TRBD1. Germline V gene sequence: CDR1 SEHNR, CDR2 FQNEAQ (reference sequence). The CDR3 totals 14 residues. V trimming: 5 bases; J trimming: 0 bases; junction bases outside the gene matches: 3. CDR3 sequence reads: CASSRQGMNTEAFF. The CDR3 DNA reads as TGTGCCAGCAGCCGACAGGGCATGAACACTGAAGCTTTCTTT. The variable domain in full, completed from reference TRBV7-9 and TRBJ1-1, reads DTGVSQNPRHKITKRGQNVTFRCDPISEHNRLYWYRQTLGQGPEFLTYFQNEAQLEKSRLLSDRFSAERPKGSFSTLEIQRTEQGDSAMYLCASSRQGMNTEAFFGQGTRLTVV.

This clone was recorded a few times. The V call is TRBV5-1, the J call TRBJ2-7; the D is unclear. Trimming left V 0 bases short and J 0 bases short, with 7 bases between. The CDR3 has 14 residues. The germline CDR1 and CDR2 sequences are SGHRS and YFSETQ. The CDR3 DNA sequence: TGCGCCAGCAGCTTGGCCTCCTCCTCCTACGAGCAGTACTTC. The encoded protein is CASSLASSSYEQYF.

This clone was picked up a small number of times. This chain connects TRBV18 to TRBJ2-5, with a weak D call TRBD2 (5 bases). V lost 4 bases to trimming and J lost 4 bases, with 10 bases between them. The CDR3 extends over 13 amino acids. Germline V gene data show CDR1 as KGHSH and CDR2 as LQKENI. The CDR3 DNA reads TGTGCCAGCTCACTCGGCGGGCGAGAGACCCAGTACTTC. Residues: CASSLGGRETQYF.

This clone was picked up a small number of times. This chain connects TRBV2 to TRBJ1-1; tentatively, D is TRBD1 (6 bases). The CDR3 is 13 residues long. Trimming shortened V by 2 bases and J by 6 bases, and 10 bases separated the two germline ends. Looked up from germline, CDR1 is SNHLY and CDR2 is FYNNEI. DNA of the CDR3: TGTGCCAGCAGTGAAATCGGGGGCTCTGAAGCTTTCTTT. Amino acid sequence: CASSEIGGSEAFF.

The chain uses TRBV5-1 and TRBJ1-2; D is ambiguous. CDR1 and CDR2 (germline): SGHRS, YFSETQ. This CDR3 is built from 14 residues. The V end was cut by 0 bases, the J end by 1 base, with 7 bases between. Here the CDR3 DNA reads TGCGCCAGCAGCTTGGGGAACGATAACTATGGCTACACCTTC. As protein: CASSLGNDNYGYTF.

This clone was found a few times. This chain connects TRBV18 to TRBJ2-3, with 8 bases identical to TRBD1. V trimming: 4 bases; J trimming: 10 bases; junction bases outside the gene matches: 10. CDR1 and CDR2 from the germline V gene are KGHSH and LQKENI. The CDR3 spans 14 residues. CDR3 coding DNA: TGTGCCAGCTCACTCGGACAGGGTGAGGTGGCGCAGTATTTT. Protein product: CASSLGQGEVAQYF.

This clone was recorded a few times. This chain links TRBV18 with TRBJ1-6, with 7 bases matching TRBD1. Per germline, CDR1 KGHSH and CDR2 LQKENI. The CDR3 length is 15 residues. V dropped 8 bases and J dropped 5; count of bases not matched to a gene: 9. CDR3 in amino acids: CASGSGQQNNSPLHF. DNA for the CDR3: TGTGCCAGCGGATCGGGACAGCAAAATAATTCACCCCTCCACTTT.

This clone was observed a few times. This rearrangement joins TRBV7-9 to TRBJ1-2, with 7 positions matching TRBD1. With 5 bases clipped from V and 8 bases from J, the junction kept 8 bases outside the gene matches. This CDR3 contains 13 residues. Germline V gene sequence: CDR1 SEHNR, CDR2 FQNEAQ (reference sequence). This CDR3 reads CASSTTGDGGYTF. In DNA, the CDR3 is TGTGCCAGCAGCACCACAGGGGACGGGGGCTACACCTTC.

The gene calls are TRBV13 and TRBJ2-7, with 11 bases that match TRBD2. The CDR3 has 17 amino acids. Germline lookup yields CDR1 PRHDT and CDR2 FYEKMQ (reference sequence). Trimming at V came to 0 bases and at J to 4 bases, leaving 8 bases not matched to a gene. The chain's CDR3 is CASSLGLAGDIWYEQYF. In nucleotides, the CDR3 is TGTGCCAGCAGCTTAGGACTAGCGGGAGACATCTGGTACGAGCAGTACTTC.